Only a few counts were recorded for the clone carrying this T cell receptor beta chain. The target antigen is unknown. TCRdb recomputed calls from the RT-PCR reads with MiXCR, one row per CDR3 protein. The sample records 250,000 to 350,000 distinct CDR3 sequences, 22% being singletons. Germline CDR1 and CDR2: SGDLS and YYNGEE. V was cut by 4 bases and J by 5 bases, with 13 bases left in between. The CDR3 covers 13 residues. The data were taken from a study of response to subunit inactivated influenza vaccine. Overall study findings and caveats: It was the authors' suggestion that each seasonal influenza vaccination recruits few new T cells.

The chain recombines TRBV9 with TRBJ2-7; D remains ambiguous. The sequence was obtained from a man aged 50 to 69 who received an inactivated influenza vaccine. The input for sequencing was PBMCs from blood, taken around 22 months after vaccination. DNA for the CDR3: TGTGCCAGCAGCCCCCGAGTGCTCGACGAGCAGTACTTC. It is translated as CASSPRVLDEQYF.